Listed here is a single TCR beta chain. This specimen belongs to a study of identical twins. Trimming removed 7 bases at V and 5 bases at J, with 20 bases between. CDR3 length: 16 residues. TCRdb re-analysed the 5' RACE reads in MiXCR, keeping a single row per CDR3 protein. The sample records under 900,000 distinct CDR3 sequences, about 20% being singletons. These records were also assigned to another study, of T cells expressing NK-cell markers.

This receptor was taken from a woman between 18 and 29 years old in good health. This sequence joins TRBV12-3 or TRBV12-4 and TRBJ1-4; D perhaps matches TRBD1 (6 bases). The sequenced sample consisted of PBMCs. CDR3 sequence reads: CASTLRPIGQNEKLFF. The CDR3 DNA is TGTGCCAGCACCCTAAGGCCAATAGGACAGAATGAAAAACTGTTTTTT.